This TCR beta chain derives from a study of response to subunit inactivated influenza vaccine. Study-wide results and caveats: Each seasonal flu vaccination may recruit only limited new T cells, authors suggested.

Worth noting for this clonotype: As yet, its antigen is unknown.

TCRdb reprocessed the RT-PCR reads with MiXCR, giving one entry per CDR3 protein. The sample holds over 400,000 distinct CDR3 sequences; around 9.9% are singletons and the top ten take roughly 12%. The sample in question was PBMCs from blood, obtained 40 to 50 days after vaccination. This sequence originates from a man aged 50-60 years who received an inactivated influenza vaccine.

The CDR3, as DNA: TGTGCCAGCTCTCAAAACGGGGGGGCCGGGGATGAGCAGTTCTTC. Translated, it gives CASSQNGGAGDEQFF. The chain joins TRBV18 to TRBJ2-1; 8 bases fit TRBD2. Germline assignment: CDR1 KGHSH and CDR2 LQKENI. The trim removed 6 bases at V and 8 bases at J, leaving 12 bases unmatched. The CDR3 totals 15 residues.